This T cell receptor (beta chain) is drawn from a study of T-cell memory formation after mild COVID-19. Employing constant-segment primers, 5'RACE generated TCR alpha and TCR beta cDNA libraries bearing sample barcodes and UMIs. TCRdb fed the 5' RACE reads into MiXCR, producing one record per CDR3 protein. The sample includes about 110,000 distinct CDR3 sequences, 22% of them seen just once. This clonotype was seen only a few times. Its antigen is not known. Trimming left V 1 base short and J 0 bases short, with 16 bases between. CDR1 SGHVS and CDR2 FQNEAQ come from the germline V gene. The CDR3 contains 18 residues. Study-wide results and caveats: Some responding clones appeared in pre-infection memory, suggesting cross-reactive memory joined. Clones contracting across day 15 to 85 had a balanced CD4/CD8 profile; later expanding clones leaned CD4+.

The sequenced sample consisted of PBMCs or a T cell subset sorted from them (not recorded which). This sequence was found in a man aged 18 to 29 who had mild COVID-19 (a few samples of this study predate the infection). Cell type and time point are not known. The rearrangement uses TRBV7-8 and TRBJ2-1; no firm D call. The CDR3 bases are TGTGCCAGCAGCTTAGGGAAGGGCGGCCTGAGCTCCTACAATGAGCAGTTCTTC. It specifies CASSLGKGGLSSYNEQFF.